Presented here are 13 T cell receptor beta chains from one specimen sequenced in a study of T cell changes during pregnancy in multiple sclerosis. The data were produced by immunoSEQ multiplex PCR, yet TCRdb's version contains in-frame clones alone and is incomplete. The sample has under 45,000 clones, approximately 90% seen once. The material was CD8+ T cells from peripheral blood mononuclear cells, obtained in the first trimester of pregnancy. These receptors originate from a female donor with multiple sclerosis, enrolled in a pregnancy study.

The chain carries TRBV9 and TRBJ2-2, with D possibly matching TRBD1 (5 bases). The CDR3 covers 14 residues. Trimming removed 4 bases at V and 7 bases at J, with 14 bases between. The germline V gene encodes CDR1 SGDLS and CDR2 YYNGEE. CDR3 in DNA: TGTGCCAGCAGCCTACAAGGGGCAGTCGGGGAGCTGTTTTTT. It yields the protein CASSLQGAVGELFF.

In its sample, this clone was seen a few times. V gene TRBV19 combines with J gene TRBJ2-6; D might be TRBD1 (5 bases). V was trimmed by 0 bases and J by 2 bases, leaving 14 bases between them. From germline, CDR1 is LNHDA and CDR2 SQIVND (reference sequence). The CDR3 length is 18 residues. In nucleotides, the CDR3 is TGTGCCAGTAGTATAGATGCCAGGGTAAGCCCTGGGGCCAACGTCCTGACTTTC. The encoded protein is CASSIDARVSPGANVLTF.

The J gene is TRBJ2-3, the V gene TRBV9; 8 nucleotides agree with TRBD2. Unmatched junction bases numbered 8, after V lost 3 bases and J lost 5 bases. The CDR3 has 15 residues. CDR1 and CDR2 from the germline V gene are SGDLS and YYNGEE. CDR3 DNA: TGTGCCAGCAGCGCTTACGGGGGGGGCGGAGATACGCAGTATTTT. Protein: CASSAYGGGGDTQYF.

The V and J genes are TRBV7-2 and TRBJ2-7, with 9 bases identical to TRBD2. The length of the CDR3 is 18 residues. Trimming removed 3 bases from V and 7 bases from J; junction bases left unmatched: 19. Looked up from germline, CDR1 is SGHTA and CDR2 is FQGNSA. CDR3 sequence reads: CASSFPTAGGGLYEEQYF. DNA for the CDR3: TGTGCCAGCAGCTTCCCGACAGCGGGGGGCGGCTTATACGAAGAGCAGTACTTC.

The chain joins TRBV9 to TRBJ2-2, with 10 bases lining up with TRBD2. Germline values: CDR1 SGDLS, CDR2 YYNGEE. This CDR3 contains 17 residues. The V segment lost 0 bases and the J segment 6 bases; nucleotides outside the gene matches: 8. CDR3 DNA: TGTGCCAGCAGCGTAGAAGTCGTAGCGGGGGGACCCGGGGAGCTGTTTTTT. Translated, it gives CASSVEVVAGGPGELFF.

The V and J genes are TRBV7-9 and TRBJ1-6; tentative D call: TRBD1 (5 bases). V lost 2 bases, J lost 6 bases, and 14 bases lay in between. The CDR3 is 16 amino acids. Germline V gives CDR1 SEHNR, CDR2 FQNEAQ (reference sequence). CDR3 protein: CASSLYSQGPNSPLHF. Here the CDR3 DNA reads TGTGCCAGCAGCTTATATTCCCAGGGTCCTAATTCACCCCTCCACTTT.

This clone was counted a single time. The chain uses TRBV23-1 and TRBJ2-7, with 7 bases identical to TRBD2. TRBV23-1 is classed as an ORF, of uncertain function. With V trimmed by 4 bases and J by 13 bases, 19 bases remained unmatched. The CDR3 runs to 15 residues. The CDR3 loop is CASSLSGGTTPRGYF. The CDR3 coding sequence is TGCGCCAGCAGTCTTAGTGGAGGGACTACACCACGCGGATACTTC.

The chain employs TRBV5-4 and TRBJ2-3; D is perhaps TRBD2 (6 bases). The CDR3 length is 17 residues. Germline V CDR1 and CDR2: SGHNT, YYREEE (reference sequence). V was cut by 1 base and J by 2 bases, with 17 bases left in between. The CDR3 is CASSLPSSGLYTDTQYF. The DNA of the CDR3 is TGTGCCAGCAGCTTGCCCTCCAGCGGGTTATACACAGATACGCAGTATTTT.

The chain has TRBV11-3 and TRBJ2-7; D gene unclear. The CDR3 has 13 residues. Deletions cut 0 bases from V and 5 bases from J, with 8 bases between. Germline V gene data show CDR1 as SGHNT and CDR2 as YENEEA. CDR3 in amino acids: CASSLELLDEQYF. The DNA for the CDR3 is TGTGCCAGCAGCTTAGAACTACTGGACGAGCAGTACTTC.

V gene TRBV4-2 combines with J gene TRBJ2-1; D may be TRBD2 (6 bases). V lost 1 base and J lost 8, with 12 bases in between. There are 14 residues in the CDR3. The germline gives CDR1 LGHNA, CDR2 YNFKEQ. The CDR3 reads CASSQVGSGHEQFF. CDR3 sequence (DNA): TGTGCCAGCAGCCAAGTGGGTAGCGGCCATGAGCAGTTCTTC.

The chain links TRBV9 to TRBJ1-1; D is uncertain. Germline V CDR1 and CDR2: SGDLS, YYNGEE. Trimming took 4 bases from V and 7 from J, leaving 17 bases between them. There are 14 residues in the CDR3. The CDR3 here is CASSPVPQTFEAFF. The CDR3 nucleotides read TGTGCCAGCAGCCCAGTCCCACAGACCTTTGAAGCTTTCTTT. The full variable domain, completed using reference TRBV9 and TRBJ1-1, is DSGVTQTPKHLITATGQRVTLRCSPRSGDLSVYWYQQSLDQGLQFLIQYYNGEERAKGNILERFSAQQFPDLHSELNLSSLELGDSALYFCASSPVPQTFEAFFGQGTRLTVV.

The CDR3, as DNA: TGTGCCAGCAGTCCCCGACAGGGAGTAAGAAAAACTGAAGCTTTCTTT. Its protein is CASSPRQGVRKTEAFF. The V gene is TRBV27, the J gene TRBJ1-1, with TRBD1 matching over 7 bases. There are 16 residues in the CDR3. Losses at the gene ends were 5 bases for V and 5 bases for J; bases not matched to a gene: 14. Germline V gene sequence: CDR1 MNHEY, CDR2 SMNVEV (reference sequence).

The gene calls are TRBV6-1 and TRBJ1-5; unclear D gene. Germline V lookup: CDR1 MNHNS, CDR2 SASEGT. The CDR3 length is 14 residues. V was clipped by 0 bases and J by 3 bases, with 6 bases between them. CDR3 in DNA: TGTGCCAGCAGTGAAGCCCGGGACAATCAGCCCCAGCATTTT. Its translation: CASSEARDNQPQHF.